Following are 27 T cell receptor beta chains from one sample sequenced in a study of read filtering for tumor transcriptome and immune sequencing. Molecular barcoded adaptors covering alpha/delta and beta/gamma chains were used on 400 ng RNA. TCRdb recomputed calls from the reads with MiXCR, one row per CDR3 protein. The table has about 50,000 distinct CDR3 sequences, 20% seen once. Sequencing was done on a sample of a population of CD138-negative cells sorted from bone marrow. These receptors came from a donor at least 40 years old with multiple myeloma.

This clonotype was counted many times. The rearrangement uses TRBV5-4 and TRBJ2-1; TRBD2 matches 12 bases. The germline gives CDR1 SGHNT, CDR2 YYREEE (reference sequence). The CDR3 has 16 residues. V shed 1 base, J shed 9 bases, and the junction held 8 bases outside the gene matches. The CDR3 loop is CASSLRSLAGGIEQFF. CDR3 bases: TGTGCCAGCAGCTTGAGGTCTCTAGCGGGAGGGATTGAGCAGTTCTTC.

This clonotype was seen only a few times. A much larger clone differs from this one at a single base, so this may be a read error. This chain joins TRBV4-3 and TRBJ2-7; no clear D gene. The CDR3 spans 16 residues. In germline, CDR1 is LGHNA, CDR2 YSLEER. The CDR3: CARSQSPRGILHEQYF. DNA for the CDR3: TGCGCCCGCAGCCAATCCCCCAGAGGAATCCTCCACGAGCAGTACTTC.

Comments on this clonotype: A much larger clone lies one base from this, so it may be a read error. This chain links TRBV7-3 with TRBJ2-1; the D gene is possibly TRBD1 (6 bases). This CDR3 has 14 amino acids. Germline V gene lookup returns CDR1 SGHTA and CDR2 FQGTGA. The CDR3 loop is CASSLSTGNDEQSF. DNA for the CDR3: TGTGCCAGCAGCCTATCGACAGGTAACGATGAGCAGTCCTTC.

A remark on this clonotype: This may be a read error, as it is one base from a much larger clone. The genes are TRBV11-1 and TRBJ2-7, with 8 bases fitting TRBD1. Germline assignment: CDR1 SGHAT and CDR2 FQDESV (reference sequence). V was clipped by 5 bases and J by 2 bases; unmatched bases: 5. This CDR3 is 14 amino acids long. The CDR3: CASSLRGLTYEQYF. In DNA, the CDR3 is TGTGCCAGCAGCCTCAGGGGGCTCACCTACGAGCAGTACTTC.

At least ten counts were recorded for this clonotype. The V and J genes are TRBV12-3 or TRBV12-4 and TRBJ2-7; maybe TRBD1 (6 bases). V shed 1 base and J shed 5 bases, with 9 bases lying between them. This CDR3 has 13 residues. The DNA of the CDR3 is TGTGCCAGCAGTTTAGGGCAGGGGAACGAGCAGTACTTC. It encodes CASSLGQGNEQYF.

At least ten counts were recorded for this clonotype. The CDR3 protein is CAIGYTASSGANVLTF. The CDR3 DNA sequence: TGTGCCATCGGTTATACCGCGAGCTCTGGGGCCAACGTCCTGACTTTC. The chain uses TRBV7-9 and TRBJ2-6; D not resolved. Germline V CDR1 and CDR2: SEHNR, FQNEAQ (reference sequence). The V and J ends lost 10 bases and 0 bases respectively, with 16 bases between them. The CDR3 is 16 amino acids. Full variable domain (missing parts from reference TRBV7-9 and TRBJ2-6): DTGVSQNPRHKITKRGQNVTFRCDPISEHNRLYWYRQTLGQGPEFLTYFQNEAQLEKSRLLSDRFSAERPKGSFSTLEIQRTEQGDSAMYLCAIGYTASSGANVLTFGAGSRLTVL.

About this clonotype itself: This could be a read error, since a much larger clone is one nucleotide away. This chain joins TRBV5-1 and TRBJ2-2, with D perhaps matching TRBD2 (5 bases). Germline lookup yields CDR1 SGHRS and CDR2 YFSETQ. The length of the CDR3 is 12 residues. CDR3 nucleotides: TGCGCCAGCAGCTTGGAAGCCGGGGAGCTGCTTTTT. Amino acid sequence: CASSLEAGELLF.

This clonotype has at least ten counts. The J gene is TRBJ2-2, the V gene TRBV12-3 or TRBV12-4, with 8 positions matching TRBD2. The CDR3 loop spans 14 amino acids. The ends lost 6 bases at V and 8 bases at J; junction bases unmatched: 8. The CDR3 protein is CASSPTAGAGELFF. The CDR3 DNA is TGTGCCAGCAGCCCCACAGCGGGAGCGGGGGAGCTGTTTTTT.

Of note for this clonotype: This may come from a read error, since a much larger clone is one base off. The chain combines TRBV7-3 with TRBJ1-1; possibly TRBD1 for D (5 bases). V lost 3 bases to trimming and J lost 1 base, with 9 bases between them. Looked up from germline, CDR1 is SGHTA and CDR2 is FQGTGA. The CDR3 has 14 amino acids. This chain's CDR3 is CASSFRGENTEAFF. CDR3 sequence (DNA): TGTGCCAGCAGCTTCCGGGGGGAGAACACTGAAGCTTTCTTT.

The chain uses TRBV30 and TRBJ2-7; 11 nucleotides line up with TRBD2. Germline loops: CDR1 GTSNPN, CDR2 SVGIG (reference sequence). With 3 bases clipped from V and 5 bases from J, the junction kept 9 bases outside the gene matches. CDR3 size: 15 residues. The CDR3 sequence: CAWRQELAGVNEQYF. Here the CDR3 DNA reads TGTGCCTGGAGGCAAGAACTAGCGGGAGTCAACGAGCAGTACTTC.

This clonotype was observed many times. The V and J genes are TRBV5-4 and TRBJ2-1, with D uncertain. Germline V lookup: CDR1 SGHNT, CDR2 YYREEE (reference sequence). Trimming removed 0 bases at V and 9 bases at J, with 10 bases between. The CDR3 is 13 residues long. The CDR3 loop reads CASSLGGLSEQFF. CDR3 in DNA: TGTGCCAGCAGCTTGGGGGGATTAAGTGAGCAGTTCTTC.

This clonotype has at least ten counts. The genes are TRBV18 and TRBJ2-7, with D tentatively TRBD1 (5 bases). The CDR3 is 13 amino acids. Germline CDR1 and CDR2: KGHSH and LQKENI. Trimming took off 4 bases at V and 0 bases at J, with 7 bases between the two ends. The CDR3 is CASSQGFSYEQYF. CDR3 bases: TGTGCCAGCTCACAGGGGTTCTCCTACGAGCAGTACTTC.

In its sample, this clonotype was seen many times. This chain's CDR3 is CSVAGAYRTTYNEQFF. CDR3 in DNA: TGCAGCGTTGCAGGGGCCTACCGTACTACCTACAATGAGCAGTTCTTC. V usage is TRBV29-1 and J usage is TRBJ2-1; weak D call: TRBD1 (6 bases). V was cut by 4 bases and J by 2 bases, with 18 bases left in between. This CDR3 region has 16 residues. The germline CDR1 and CDR2 sequences are SQVTM and ANQGSEA.

This clonotype was counted at least ten times. This rearrangement joins TRBV29-1 to TRBJ2-3; 12 bases are a match to TRBD2. The germline V gene has CDR1 SQVTM and CDR2 ANQGSEA. V trimming: 7 bases; J trimming: 0 bases; junction bases outside the gene matches: 2. The CDR3 extends over 14 amino acids. Written as DNA, the CDR3 is TGCAGCGGCGGGACTAGCGGGAGCACAGATACGCAGTATTTT. As protein: CSGGTSGSTDTQYF.

The table lists this clonotype with many counts. The rearrangement links TRBV21-1 to TRBJ2-5; TRBD1, the table's D call, was not compared with the DNA. TRBV21-1 is assigned pseudogene status. The CDR3 has 14 residues. The CDR3 bases are TGTGCCAGCAGCAAAAGACAGCAGGAAGAGACCCAGTACTTC. Its translation is CASSKRQQEETQYF.

This clonotype occurred many times. The chain's CDR3 is CASSTLQGAEAFF. CDR3 sequence (DNA): TGTGCCAGCAGTACCCTTCAGGGGGCTGAAGCTTTCTTT. This chain joins TRBV27 and TRBJ1-1; 7 nucleotides match TRBD1. The CDR3 is made up of 13 amino acids. Germline CDR1 MNHEY, CDR2 SMNVEV (reference sequence). With 5 bases clipped from V and 6 bases from J, the junction kept 6 bases outside the gene matches.

The table lists this clonotype with many counts. The chain joins TRBV30 to TRBJ1-1; D possibly corresponds to TRBD1 (6 bases). The CDR3 is 12 residues long. CDR1 and CDR2 (germline): GTSNPN, SVGIG (reference sequence). The V end lost 2 bases, the J end lost 8 bases, and 12 bases lay between the germline ends. CDR3 sequence reads: CAWSLQGGEAFF. For the CDR3, the DNA is TGTGCCTGGAGTTTACAGGGTGGGGAAGCTTTCTTT.

A remark on this clonotype: With a much larger clone just one base away, this may be a read error. This CDR3 is CSVEVSGGPYEQYF. The DNA for the CDR3 is TGCAGCGTTGAAGTGTCAGGGGGCCCGTACGAGCAGTACTTC. The chain combines TRBV29-1 with TRBJ2-7; the match to TRBD1 covers 8 bases. Losses at the gene ends were 1 base for V and 4 bases for J; bases not matched to a gene: 6. Looked up from germline, CDR1 is SQVTM and CDR2 is ANQGSEA. The CDR3 runs to 14 residues.

In this sample, this clonotype turned up many times. The chain links TRBV5-1 to TRBJ1-1; D gene uncertain. The V gene lost 2 bases and the J gene lost 3 bases, with 8 bases spanning the gap. CDR3 size: 13 residues. The V gene's germline CDR1 is SGHRS and CDR2 YFSETQ. The CDR3 nucleotides read TGCGCCAGCAGCTTTTTATTAGACACTGAAGCTTTCTTT. Amino acid sequence: CASSFLLDTEAFF.

This clonotype was seen at least ten times. The chain recombines TRBV7-2 with TRBJ2-7, with D tentatively TRBD1 (5 bases). Trimming took off 3 bases at V and 1 base at J, with 7 bases between the two ends. CDR1 SGHTA and CDR2 FQGNSA come from the germline V gene. CDR3 length: 13 residues. CDR3 protein: CASSFDRSYEQYF. CDR3 nucleotides: TGTGCCAGCAGCTTTGACAGATCCTACGAGCAGTACTTC.

In this sample, this clonotype turned up many times. The chain links TRBV18 to TRBJ2-7; TRBD1 might be the D (5 bases). The CDR3 is 14 amino acids. Germline V lookup: CDR1 KGHSH, CDR2 LQKENI. The V and J ends lost 3 bases and 2 bases respectively, with 11 bases between them. CDR3 DNA sequence: TGTGCCAGCTCACCCGGGCAGGGCGCCTACGAGCAGTACTTC. Protein sequence: CASSPGQGAYEQYF.

In regard to this clonotype: Given a far larger clone just one base away, this is likely a sequencing read error. The rearrangement uses TRBV3-2 and TRBJ2-2; TRBD2, as called in the table, went unchecked against the DNA. TRBV3-2 counts as a pseudogene. There are 18 residues in the CDR3. The CDR3 DNA sequence: TGTGCCAGCAGCCAAGTTGTAGAAGCGGGAGGATGGACCGGGGAGCTGTCTTTT. Its protein product is CASSQVVEAGGWTGELSF.

V and J are TRBV12-5 and TRBJ2-7; TRBD1 is a possible D gene (6 bases). The CDR3 spans 16 residues. The germline V gene has CDR1 LGHNT and CDR2 FRNRAP. V was shortened by 2 bases and J by 5 bases, with 19 bases between the two germline ends. The CDR3: CASGLIPGTSRDEQYF. DNA for the CDR3: TGTGCTAGTGGTTTGATTCCCGGGACATCGAGGGACGAGCAGTACTTC.

There are many counts of this clonotype. CDR3 region: CSVAGLAGPKQFF. The CDR3 DNA reads as TGCAGCGTAGCGGGACTAGCGGGACCCAAGCAGTTCTTC. This sequence joins TRBV29-1 and TRBJ2-1, with TRBD2 identical over 13 bases. The ends lost 6 bases at V and 11 bases at J; junction bases unmatched: 7. The CDR3 runs 13 residues. Per the germline V gene, CDR1 is SQVTM and CDR2 is ANQGSEA.

The chain combines TRBV20-1 with TRBJ2-1; D uncertain. Trimming removed 5 bases at V and 5 bases at J, with 7 bases between. The length of the CDR3 is 11 residues. The germline V gene encodes CDR1 DFQATT and CDR2 SNEGSKA (reference sequence). This CDR3 is CSAELDNEQFF. For the CDR3, the DNA is TGCAGTGCTGAGCTAGACAATGAGCAGTTCTTC.

This clonotype was detected ten times or more. The chain is built from TRBV3-1 and TRBJ2-1; D is possibly TRBD2 (6 bases). V lost 0 bases, J lost 8 bases, and 17 bases lay in between. In germline, CDR1 is LGHDT, CDR2 YNNKEL (reference sequence). CDR3 length equals 16 residues. The CDR3 loop reads CASSQEGTGESDEQFF. As DNA, the CDR3 is TGTGCCAGCAGCCAAGAGGGAACGGGAGAGAGCGATGAGCAGTTCTTC.

This clonotype was seen repeatedly, ten times or more. The V call is TRBV28, the J call TRBJ2-6, with 8 bases that match TRBD1. CDR1 MDHEN and CDR2 SYDVKM come from the germline V gene. Losses at the gene ends were 6 bases for V and 3 bases for J; bases not matched to a gene: 13. The CDR3 runs to 18 residues. CDR3 loop: CASSPAKQGAYGANVLTF. CDR3 nucleotide sequence: TGTGCCAGCAGCCCCGCCAAGCAGGGGGCATATGGGGCCAACGTCCTGACTTTC.